What follows describes a single TCR beta chain. It lacks a known antigen. The sample holds no much larger clone one base away, and base qualities are not on file. The sample is drawn from a study of response to subunit inactivated influenza vaccine (dated by TCRdb to the late 2010s). Describing the broader study: Deep quantitative T cell receptor repertoire profiling was used in the study to track responses to a trivalent subunit inactivated influenza vaccine.

Preparation of the library involved RT-PCR. TCRdb names Illumina HiSeq 2500 as the instrument used. The public reads were reprocessed in TCRdb via fastp at Q25 and MiXCR, keeping in-frame beta chains. When rows share a CDR3 protein, they turn into one entry using the most common DNA and genes. The table for this sample lists roughly 570,000 distinct CDR3 sequences; 14% of them were counted only once. In total, the top ten clones hold 11% of the sample. V drops 6 bases and J drops 1 base, leaving 15 bases in between. CDR1 is given as LNHDA and CDR2 as SQIVND, both from the germline V gene (reference sequence). Its CDR3 holds 15 amino acids, cysteine through phenylalanine. The CDR3 DNA has 45 bases and is translated from base 1. Findings and caveats that apply to the study as a whole: According to the authors, only a limited number of new T cells may be recruited by each seasonal influenza vaccination.

This TCR derives from a man in his forties or fifties who received an inactivated influenza vaccine. Donor details come from another sample of the same person, matched by shared clones. This chain is built from TRBV19 and TRBJ2-5; a tentative D match to TRBD2 spans 7 bases. The sample was PBMCs from blood, taken roughly 13 days after vaccination. For the CDR3, the sequence is CASSPGASGQETQYF. The nucleotide sequence reads as follows: TGTGCCAGTAGCCCAGGGGCTAGCGGCCAAGAGACCCAGTACTTC. Outside the CDR3, residues come from the reference TRBV19 and TRBJ2-5 proteins, so the full variable domain is: DGGITQSPKYLFRKEGQNVTLSCEQNLNHDAMYWYRQDPGQGLRLIYYSQIVNDFQKGDIAEGYSVSREKKESFPLTVTSAQKNPTAFYLCASSPGASGQETQYFGPGTRLLVL.